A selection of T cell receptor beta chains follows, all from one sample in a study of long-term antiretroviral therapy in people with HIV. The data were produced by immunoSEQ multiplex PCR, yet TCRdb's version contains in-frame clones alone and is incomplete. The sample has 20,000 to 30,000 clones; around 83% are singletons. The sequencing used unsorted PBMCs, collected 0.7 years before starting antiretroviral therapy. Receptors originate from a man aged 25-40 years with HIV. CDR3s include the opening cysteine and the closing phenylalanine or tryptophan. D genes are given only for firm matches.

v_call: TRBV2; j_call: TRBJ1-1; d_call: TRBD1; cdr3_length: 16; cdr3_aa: CASSAPATGKGTEAFF
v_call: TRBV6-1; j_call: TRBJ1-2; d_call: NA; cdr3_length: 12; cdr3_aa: CANDRLSYGYTF
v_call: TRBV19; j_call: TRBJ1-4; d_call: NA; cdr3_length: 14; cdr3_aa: CASSMGATNEKLFF
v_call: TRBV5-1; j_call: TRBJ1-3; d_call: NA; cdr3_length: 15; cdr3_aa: CASSFGAVSGNTIYF
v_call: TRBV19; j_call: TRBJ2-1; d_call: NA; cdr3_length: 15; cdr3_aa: CASSNTGYRSNEQFF
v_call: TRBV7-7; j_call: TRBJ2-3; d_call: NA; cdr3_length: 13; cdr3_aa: CASSLARSDTQYF
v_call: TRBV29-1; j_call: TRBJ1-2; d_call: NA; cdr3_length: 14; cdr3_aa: CSVVDGLGHYGYTF
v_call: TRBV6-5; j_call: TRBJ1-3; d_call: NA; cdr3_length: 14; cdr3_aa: CASSYRTSGNTIYF
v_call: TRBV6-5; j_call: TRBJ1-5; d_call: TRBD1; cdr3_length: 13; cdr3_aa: CASRTGVSQPQHF
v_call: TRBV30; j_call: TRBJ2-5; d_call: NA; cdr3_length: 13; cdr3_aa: CAWSVNIKETQYF
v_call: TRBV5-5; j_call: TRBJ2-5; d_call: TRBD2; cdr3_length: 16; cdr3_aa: CASSRLAGGLGETQYF
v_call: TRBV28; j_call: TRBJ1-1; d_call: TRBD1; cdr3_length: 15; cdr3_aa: CASSPFRDRGTEAFF
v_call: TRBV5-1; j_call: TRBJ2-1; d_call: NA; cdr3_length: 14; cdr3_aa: CASSFESSYNEQFF
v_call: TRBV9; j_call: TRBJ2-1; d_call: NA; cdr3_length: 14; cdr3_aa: CASSVGAGKSEQFF
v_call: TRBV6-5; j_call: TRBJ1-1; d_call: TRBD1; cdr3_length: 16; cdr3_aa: CASSYPTGGVGTEAFF
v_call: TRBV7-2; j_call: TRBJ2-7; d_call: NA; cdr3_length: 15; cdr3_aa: CASSPRTTQPYEQYF
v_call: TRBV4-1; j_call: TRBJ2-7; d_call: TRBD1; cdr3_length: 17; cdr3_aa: CASSQDPPGQARSEQYF
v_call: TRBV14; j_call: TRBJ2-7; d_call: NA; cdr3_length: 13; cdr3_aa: CASSQDRAYEQYF
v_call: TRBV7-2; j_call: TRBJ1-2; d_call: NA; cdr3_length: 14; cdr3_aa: CASSLTQGSYGYTF
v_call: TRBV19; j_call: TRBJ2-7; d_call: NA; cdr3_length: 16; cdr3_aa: CASSIRETVRGGEQYF
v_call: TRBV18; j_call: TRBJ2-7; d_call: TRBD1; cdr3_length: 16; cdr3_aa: CASSPPDRRSSYEQYF
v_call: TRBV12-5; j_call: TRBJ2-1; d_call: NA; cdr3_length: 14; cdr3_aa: CASGLLEPYNEQFF
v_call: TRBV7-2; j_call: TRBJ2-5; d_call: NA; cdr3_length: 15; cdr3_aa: CASSLDPHTQETQYF
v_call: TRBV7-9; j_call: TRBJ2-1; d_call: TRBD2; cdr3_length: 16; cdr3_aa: CASSLGGSLAGVEQFF
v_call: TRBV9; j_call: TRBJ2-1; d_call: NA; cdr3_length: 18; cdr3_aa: CASSVEGGRTGLFNEQFF
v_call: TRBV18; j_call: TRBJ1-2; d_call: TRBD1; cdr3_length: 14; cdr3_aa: CASSPQQGWRGYTF
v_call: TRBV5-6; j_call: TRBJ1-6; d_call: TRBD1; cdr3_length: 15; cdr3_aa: CASTFGTGGVSPLHF